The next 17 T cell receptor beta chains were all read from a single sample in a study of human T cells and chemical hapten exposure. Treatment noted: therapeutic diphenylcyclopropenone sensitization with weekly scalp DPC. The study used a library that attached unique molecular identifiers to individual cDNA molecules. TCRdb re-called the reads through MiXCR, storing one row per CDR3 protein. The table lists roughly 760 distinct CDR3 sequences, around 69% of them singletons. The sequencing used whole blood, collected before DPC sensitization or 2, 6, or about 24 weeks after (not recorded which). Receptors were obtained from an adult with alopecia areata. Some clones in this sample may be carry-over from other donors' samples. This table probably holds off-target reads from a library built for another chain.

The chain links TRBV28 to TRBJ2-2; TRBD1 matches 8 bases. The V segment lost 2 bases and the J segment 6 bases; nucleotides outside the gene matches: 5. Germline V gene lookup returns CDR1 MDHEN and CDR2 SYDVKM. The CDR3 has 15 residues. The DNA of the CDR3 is TGTGCCAGCAGTTTACTGGACAGGGTCGCCGGGGAGCTGTTTTTT. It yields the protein CASSLLDRVAGELFF. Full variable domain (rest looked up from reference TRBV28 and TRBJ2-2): DVKVTQSSRYLVKRTGEKVFLECVQDMDHENMFWYRQDPGLGLRLIYFSYDVKMKEKGDIPEGYSVSREKKERFSLILESASTNQTSMYLCASSLLDRVAGELFFGEGSRLTVL.

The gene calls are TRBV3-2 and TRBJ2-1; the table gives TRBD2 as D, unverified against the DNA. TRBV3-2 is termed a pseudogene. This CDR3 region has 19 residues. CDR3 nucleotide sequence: TGTGCCAGCAGCCAAGAGGGACTAGCGGGAGGCCTCTCCTACAATGAGCAGTTCTTC. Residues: CASSQEGLAGGLSYNEQFF.

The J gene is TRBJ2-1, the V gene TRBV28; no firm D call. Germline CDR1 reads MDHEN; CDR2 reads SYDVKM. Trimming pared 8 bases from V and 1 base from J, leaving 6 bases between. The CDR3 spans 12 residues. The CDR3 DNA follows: TGTGCCAGCGCAGTTTCCTACAATGAGCAGTTCTTC. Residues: CASAVSYNEQFF.

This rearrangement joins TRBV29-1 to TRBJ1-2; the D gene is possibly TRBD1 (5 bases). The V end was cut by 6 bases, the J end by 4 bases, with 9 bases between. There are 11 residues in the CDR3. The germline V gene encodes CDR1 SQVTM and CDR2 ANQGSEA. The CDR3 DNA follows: TGCAGCGTCGACAGCCCCTATGGCTACACCTTC. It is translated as CSVDSPYGYTF.

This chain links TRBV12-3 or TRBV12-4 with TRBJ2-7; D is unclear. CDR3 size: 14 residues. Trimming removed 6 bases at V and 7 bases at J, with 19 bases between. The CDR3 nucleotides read TGTGCCAGCAGCATTGGCCCGCCCGGGTGGGAGCAGTACTTC. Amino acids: CASSIGPPGWEQYF.

In nucleotides, the CDR3 is TGTGCCAGCAGCACCGGTGGGGCGGCACAAAAAGATGGCTACACCTTC. Translation: CASSTGGAAQKDGYTF. This chain connects TRBV5-4 to TRBJ1-2; tentative D call: TRBD1 (5 bases). Germline CDR1 and CDR2: SGHNT and YYREEE (reference sequence). CDR3 size: 16 residues. V was cut by 4 bases and J by 6 bases, with 22 bases left in between.

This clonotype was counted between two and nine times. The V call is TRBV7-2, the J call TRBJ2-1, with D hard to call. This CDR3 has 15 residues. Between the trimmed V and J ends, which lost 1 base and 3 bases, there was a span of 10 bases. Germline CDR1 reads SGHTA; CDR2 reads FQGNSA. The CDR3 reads CASSLDLGYYNEQFF. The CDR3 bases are TGTGCCAGCAGCTTAGATTTGGGCTACTACAATGAGCAGTTCTTC. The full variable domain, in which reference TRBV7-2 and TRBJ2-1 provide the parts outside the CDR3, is GAGVSQSPSNKVTEKGKDVELRCDPISGHTALYWYRQSLGQGLEFLIYFQGNSAPDKSGLPSDRFSAERTGGSVSTLTIQRTQQEDSAVYLCASSLDLGYYNEQFFGPGTRLTVL.

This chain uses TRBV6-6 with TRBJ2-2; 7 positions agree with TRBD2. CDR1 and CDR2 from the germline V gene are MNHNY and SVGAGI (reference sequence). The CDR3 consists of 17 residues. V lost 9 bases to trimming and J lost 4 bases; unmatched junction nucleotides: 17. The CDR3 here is CASQDAAGDPRTGELFF. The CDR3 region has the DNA TGTGCCAGTCAAGATGCTGCGGGAGATCCACGCACCGGGGAGCTGTTTTTT.

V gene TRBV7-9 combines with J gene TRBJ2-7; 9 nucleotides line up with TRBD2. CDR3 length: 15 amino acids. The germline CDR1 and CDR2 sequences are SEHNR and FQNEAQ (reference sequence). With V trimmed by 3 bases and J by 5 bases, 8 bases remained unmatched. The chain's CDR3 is CASSFAGLAINEQYF. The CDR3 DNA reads TGTGCCAGCAGCTTCGCAGGACTAGCGATCAACGAGCAGTACTTC.

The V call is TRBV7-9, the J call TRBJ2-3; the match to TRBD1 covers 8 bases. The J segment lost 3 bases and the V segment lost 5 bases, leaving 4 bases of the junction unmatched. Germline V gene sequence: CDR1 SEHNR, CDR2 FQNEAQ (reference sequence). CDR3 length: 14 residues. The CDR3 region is CASSARQGTDTQYF. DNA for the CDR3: TGTGCCAGCAGCGCCCGACAGGGGACAGATACGCAGTATTTT.

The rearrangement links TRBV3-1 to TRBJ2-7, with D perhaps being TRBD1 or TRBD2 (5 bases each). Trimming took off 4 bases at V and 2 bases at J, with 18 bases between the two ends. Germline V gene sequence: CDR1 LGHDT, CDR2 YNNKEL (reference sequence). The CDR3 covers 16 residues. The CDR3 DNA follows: TGTGCCAGCAGCCTAGGGAATGGGGACCCTACCTACGAGCAGTACTTC. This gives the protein CASSLGNGDPTYEQYF.

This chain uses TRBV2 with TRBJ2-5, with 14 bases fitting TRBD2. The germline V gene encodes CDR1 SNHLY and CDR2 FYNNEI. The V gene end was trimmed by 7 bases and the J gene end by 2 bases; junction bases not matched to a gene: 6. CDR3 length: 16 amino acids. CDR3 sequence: CASTVGLAGGQETQYF. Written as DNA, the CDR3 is TGTGCCAGCACCGTCGGACTAGCGGGAGGACAAGAGACCCAGTACTTC. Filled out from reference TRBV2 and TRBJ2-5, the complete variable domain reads EPEVTQTPSHQVTQMGQEVILRCVPISNHLYFYWYRQILGQKVEFLVSFYNNEISEKSEIFDDQFSVERPDGSNFTLKIRSTKLEDSAMYFCASTVGLAGGQETQYFGPGTRLLVL.

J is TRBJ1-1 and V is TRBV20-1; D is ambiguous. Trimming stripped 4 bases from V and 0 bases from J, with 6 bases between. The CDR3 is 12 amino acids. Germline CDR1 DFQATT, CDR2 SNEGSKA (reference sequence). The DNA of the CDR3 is TGCAGTGCTACTTCCATGAACACTGAAGCTTTCTTT. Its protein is CSATSMNTEAFF.

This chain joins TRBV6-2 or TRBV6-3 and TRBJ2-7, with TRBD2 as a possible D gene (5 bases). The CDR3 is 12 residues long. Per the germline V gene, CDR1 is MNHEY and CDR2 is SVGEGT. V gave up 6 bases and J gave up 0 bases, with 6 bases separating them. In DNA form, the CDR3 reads TGTGCCAGCAGGGGAGACTCCTACGAGCAGTACTTC. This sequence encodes CASRGDSYEQYF.

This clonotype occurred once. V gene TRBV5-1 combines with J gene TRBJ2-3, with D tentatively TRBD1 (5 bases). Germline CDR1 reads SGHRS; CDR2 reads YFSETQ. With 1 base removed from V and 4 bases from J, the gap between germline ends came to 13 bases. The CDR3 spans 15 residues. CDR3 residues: CASSLLGEGPDTQYF. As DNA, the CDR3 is TGCGCCAGCAGCTTGTTAGGGGAAGGTCCAGATACGCAGTATTTT.

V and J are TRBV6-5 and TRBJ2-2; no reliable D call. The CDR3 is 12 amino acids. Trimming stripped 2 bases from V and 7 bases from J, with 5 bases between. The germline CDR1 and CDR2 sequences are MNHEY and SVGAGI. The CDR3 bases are TGTGCCAGCAGTTACGGGGTCGGGGAGCTGTTTTTT. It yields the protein CASSYGVGELFF.

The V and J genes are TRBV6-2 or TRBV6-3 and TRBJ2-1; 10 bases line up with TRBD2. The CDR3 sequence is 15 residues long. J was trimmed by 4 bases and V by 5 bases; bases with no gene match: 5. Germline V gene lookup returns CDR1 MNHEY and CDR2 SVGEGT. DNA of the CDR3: TGTGCCAGCAGTGAAAGCGGGAGGGATTACAATGAGCAGTTCTTC. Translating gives CASSESGRDYNEQFF.